A selection of T cell receptor beta chains follows, all from one sample in a study of T cells in Graves' hyperthyroidism and ophthalmopathy. TCRdb reanalysed the multiplex PCR reads using MiXCR and keeps one entry per CDR3 protein. This table holds over 700,000 distinct CDR3 sequences, about a third found once. The sequenced sample was blood. Receptor source: a woman aged 40 to 50 with Graves' hyperthyroidism. The CDR3 runs from the conserved cysteine through the conserved F or W. Clone sizes are given selectively: once, few, many, or a class where the clone is expanded.

TRBV11-3	TRBJ1-2	few	CASSVSGGPGGYTF
TRBV4-3	TRBJ1-4	.	CASSQDRGISGEKLFF
TRBV3-1	TRBJ2-5	few	CASSRTDSEETQYF
TRBV19	TRBJ1-5	few	CASSMGRAPHQPQHF
TRBV9	TRBJ2-2	few	CASSRYRGSNTGELFF
TRBV7-2	TRBJ1-3	.	CASNTRSSKNTIYF
TRBV5-1	TRBJ1-6	few	CASSLRASSYNSPLHF
TRBV5-1	TRBJ2-7	.	CASSQGHLSYEQYF
TRBV2	TRBJ1-6	.	CASSDGTDLTNSLLHF
TRBV20-1	TRBJ2-6	few	CSARDAPGTSGKVRGANVLTF
TRBV19	TRBJ1-5	.	CATQTGTYSNQPQHF
TRBV12-3/TRBV12-4	.	.	CASSLTRNIQYF
TRBV7-2	TRBJ2-2	.	CASSLGGGANTGELFF
TRBV6-2/TRBV6-3	TRBJ1-6	.	CASSPYGQGRNSPLHF
TRBV14	TRBJ1-1	.	CASSYIRGGTEAFF
TRBV24-1	TRBJ1-2	many	CATSEDLDRRYTF
TRBV7-9	TRBJ2-6	.	CASIGRNSGANVLTF
TRBV12-3/TRBV12-4	TRBJ1-2	many	CASVSTNYGYTF
TRBV10-3	TRBJ2-7	.	CASSTSGRSSYEQYF
TRBV12-3/TRBV12-4	TRBJ1-2	.	CAGSLRRSPNGYTF
TRBV19	TRBJ1-5	many	CASKWRGNQPQHF
TRBV19	TRBJ1-6	many	CASSTSGTLHF
TRBV7-9	TRBJ2-7	once	CASSSYHRSAYEQYF
TRBV29-1	TRBJ2-2	many	CTVAVNTGELFF
TRBV10-3	TRBJ1-2	.	CASSLRPGQGVGRNYGYTF
TRBV24-1	TRBJ1-5	many	CATSGLSNQPQHF
TRBV29-1	TRBJ1-2	many	CSTRTGGDYGYTF
TRBV7-9	TRBJ2-7	.	CASSPDRDSHYEQYF
TRBV12-3/TRBV12-4	TRBJ2-7	.	CASSSRRDSGYEQYF
TRBV19	TRBJ2-7	many	CASSRDRGYEQYF
TRBV7-9	TRBJ2-7	.	CASSPGQGIGEQYF
TRBV9	TRBJ1-2	.	CASSLGAGHYGYTF
TRBV25-1	TRBJ1-5	once	CARSRTVNQPQHF